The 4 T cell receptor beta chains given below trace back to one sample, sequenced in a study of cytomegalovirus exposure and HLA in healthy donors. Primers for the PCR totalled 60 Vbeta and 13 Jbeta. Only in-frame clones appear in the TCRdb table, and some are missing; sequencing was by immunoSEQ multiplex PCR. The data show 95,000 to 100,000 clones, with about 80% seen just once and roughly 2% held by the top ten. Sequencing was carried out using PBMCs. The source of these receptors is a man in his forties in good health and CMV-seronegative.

This chain's CDR3 is CASMGGASYEQYF. The CDR3 DNA sequence: TGTGCCAGCATGGGCGGGGCCTCCTACGAGCAGTACTTC. The J gene is TRBJ2-5, the V gene TRBV7-2; tentative D call: TRBD2 (6 bases). The tail of the sequence fits TRBJ2-7 better, so the J call may be wrong. CDR3 length: 13 residues. Germline V lookup: CDR1 SGHTA, CDR2 FQGNSA.

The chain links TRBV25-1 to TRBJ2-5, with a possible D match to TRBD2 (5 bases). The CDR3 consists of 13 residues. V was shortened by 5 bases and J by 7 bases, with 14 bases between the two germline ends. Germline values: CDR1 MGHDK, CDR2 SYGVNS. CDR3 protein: CASSMQARGTQYF. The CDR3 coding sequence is TGTGCCAGCAGTATGCAGGCCCGGGGGACCCAGTACTTC.

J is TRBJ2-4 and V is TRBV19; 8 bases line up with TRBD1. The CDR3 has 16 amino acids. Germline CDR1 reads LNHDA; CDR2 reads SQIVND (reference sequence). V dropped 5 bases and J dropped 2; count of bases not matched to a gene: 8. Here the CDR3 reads CASSWAGGVSKNIQYF. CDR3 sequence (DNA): TGTGCCAGTAGTTGGGCAGGGGGCGTATCCAAAAACATTCAGTACTTC. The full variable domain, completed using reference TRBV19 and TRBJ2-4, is DGGITQSPKYLFRKEGQNVTLSCEQNLNHDAMYWYRQDPGQGLRLIYYSQIVNDFQKGDIAEGYSVSREKKESFPLTVTSAQKNPTAFYLCASSWAGGVSKNIQYFGAGTRLSVL.

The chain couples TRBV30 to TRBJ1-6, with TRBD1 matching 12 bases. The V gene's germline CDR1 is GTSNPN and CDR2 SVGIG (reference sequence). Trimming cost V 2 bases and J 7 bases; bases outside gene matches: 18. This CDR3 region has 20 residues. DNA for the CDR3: TGTGCCTGGAGTTCCCCCGTGGGGACAGGGGGCGTCAGGTGGAATTCACCCCTCCACTTT. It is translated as CAWSSPVGTGGVRWNSPLHF.